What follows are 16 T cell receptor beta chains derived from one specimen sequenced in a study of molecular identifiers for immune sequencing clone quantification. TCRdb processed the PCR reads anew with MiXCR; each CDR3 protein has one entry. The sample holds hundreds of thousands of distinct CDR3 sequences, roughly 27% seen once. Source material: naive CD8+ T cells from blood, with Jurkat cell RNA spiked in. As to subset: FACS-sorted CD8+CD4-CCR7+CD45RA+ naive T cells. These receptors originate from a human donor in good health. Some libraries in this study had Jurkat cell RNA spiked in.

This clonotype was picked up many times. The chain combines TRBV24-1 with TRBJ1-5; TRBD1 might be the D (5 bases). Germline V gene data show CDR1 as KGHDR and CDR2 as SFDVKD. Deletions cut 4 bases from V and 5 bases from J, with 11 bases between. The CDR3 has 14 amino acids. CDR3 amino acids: CATSEAGMDQPQHF. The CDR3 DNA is TGTGCCACCAGTGAGGCAGGGATGGATCAGCCCCAGCATTTT.

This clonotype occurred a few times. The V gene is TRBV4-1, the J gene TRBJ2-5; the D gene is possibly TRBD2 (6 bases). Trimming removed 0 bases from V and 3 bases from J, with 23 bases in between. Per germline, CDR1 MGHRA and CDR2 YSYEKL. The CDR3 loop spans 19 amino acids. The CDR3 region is CASSQEAPPSGPSEETQYF. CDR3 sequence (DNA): TGCGCCAGCAGCCAAGAGGCCCCCCCCAGCGGGCCCTCTGAAGAGACCCAGTACTTC.

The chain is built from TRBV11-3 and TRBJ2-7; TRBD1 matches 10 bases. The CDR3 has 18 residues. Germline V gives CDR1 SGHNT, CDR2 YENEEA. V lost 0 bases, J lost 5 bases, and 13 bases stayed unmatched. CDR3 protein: CASSLDLLPGDRGNEQYF. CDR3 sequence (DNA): TGTGCCAGCAGCTTAGACCTCCTACCCGGGGACAGGGGTAACGAGCAGTACTTC.

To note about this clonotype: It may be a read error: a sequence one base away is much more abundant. CDR3 residues: CASSGRTYTDTQYF. In DNA form, the CDR3 reads TGTGCCAGCAGTGGACGGACATACACAGATACGCAGTATTTT. J is TRBJ2-3 and V is TRBV6-5; D is perhaps TRBD1 (5 bases). The CDR3 totals 14 residues. Between the trimmed V and J ends, which lost 5 bases and 2 bases, there was a span of 11 bases. Germline lookup yields CDR1 MNHEY and CDR2 SVGAGI.

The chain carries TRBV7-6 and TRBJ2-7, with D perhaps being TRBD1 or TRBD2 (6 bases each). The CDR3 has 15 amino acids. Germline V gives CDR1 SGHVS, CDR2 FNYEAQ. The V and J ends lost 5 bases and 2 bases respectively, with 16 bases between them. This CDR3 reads CASSTGWGATYEQYF. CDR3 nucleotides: TGTGCCAGCAGCACCGGTTGGGGGGCGACCTACGAGCAGTACTTC.

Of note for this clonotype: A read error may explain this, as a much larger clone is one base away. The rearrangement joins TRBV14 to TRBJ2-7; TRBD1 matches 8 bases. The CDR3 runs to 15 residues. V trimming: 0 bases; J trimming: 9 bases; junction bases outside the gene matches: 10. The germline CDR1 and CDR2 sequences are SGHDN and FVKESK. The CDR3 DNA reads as TGTGCCAGCAGCCAAGAACAGGGGGGCTCGTCCGTGCAGTACTTC. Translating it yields CASSQEQGGSSVQYF.

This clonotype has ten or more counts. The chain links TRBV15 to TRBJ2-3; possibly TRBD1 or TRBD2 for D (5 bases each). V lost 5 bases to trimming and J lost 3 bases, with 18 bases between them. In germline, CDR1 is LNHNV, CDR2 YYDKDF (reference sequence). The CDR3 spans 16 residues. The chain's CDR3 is CATSSSPGRTTDTQYF. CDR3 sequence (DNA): TGTGCCACCAGCTCATCCCCGGGACGGACTACAGATACGCAGTATTTT.

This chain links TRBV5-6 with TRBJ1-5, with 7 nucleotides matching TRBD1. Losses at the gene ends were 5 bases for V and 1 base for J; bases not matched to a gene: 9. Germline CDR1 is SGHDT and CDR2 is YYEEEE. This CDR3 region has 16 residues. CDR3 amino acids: CASSMAGTVSNQPQHF. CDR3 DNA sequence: TGTGCCAGCAGTATGGCTGGGACAGTGAGCAATCAGCCCCAGCATTTT.

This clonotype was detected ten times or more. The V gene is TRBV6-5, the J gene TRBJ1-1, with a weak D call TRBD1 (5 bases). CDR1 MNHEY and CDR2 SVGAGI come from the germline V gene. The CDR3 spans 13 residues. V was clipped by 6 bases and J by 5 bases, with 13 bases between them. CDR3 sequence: CASSPGATTEAFF. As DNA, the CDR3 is TGTGCCAGCAGCCCCGGGGCTACGACTGAAGCTTTCTTT.

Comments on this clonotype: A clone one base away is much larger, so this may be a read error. The CDR3 sequence is CASSMVGTSYEQYF. CDR3 DNA sequence: TGCGCCAGCAGCATGGTGGGGACCTCCTACGAGCAGTACTTC. The V and J genes are TRBV5-1 and TRBJ2-7; D tentatively fits TRBD1 or TRBD2 (5 bases each). The CDR3 runs 14 residues. V dropped 4 bases and J dropped 0 bases, with 11 bases sitting between them. The germline gives CDR1 SGHRS, CDR2 YFSETQ.

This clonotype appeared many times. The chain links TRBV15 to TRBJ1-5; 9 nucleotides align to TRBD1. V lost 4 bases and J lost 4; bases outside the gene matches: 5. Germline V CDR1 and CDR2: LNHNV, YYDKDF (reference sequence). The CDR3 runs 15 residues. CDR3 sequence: CATSTKDRGNQPQHF. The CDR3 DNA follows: TGTGCCACCAGCACTAAAGACAGGGGGAATCAGCCCCAGCATTTT.

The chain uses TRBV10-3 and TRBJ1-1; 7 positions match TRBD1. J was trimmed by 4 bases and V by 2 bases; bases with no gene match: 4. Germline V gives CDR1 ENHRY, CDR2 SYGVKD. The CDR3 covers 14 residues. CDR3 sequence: CAISERAGGTEAFF. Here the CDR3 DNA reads TGTGCCATCAGTGAGCGGGCAGGGGGCACTGAAGCTTTCTTT.

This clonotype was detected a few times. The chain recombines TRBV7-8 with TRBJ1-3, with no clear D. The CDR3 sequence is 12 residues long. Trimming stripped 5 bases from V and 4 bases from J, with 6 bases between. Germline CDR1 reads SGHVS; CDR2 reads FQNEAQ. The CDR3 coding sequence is TGTGCCAGCAGCACTACGGGAAACACCATATATTTT. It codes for CASSTTGNTIYF.

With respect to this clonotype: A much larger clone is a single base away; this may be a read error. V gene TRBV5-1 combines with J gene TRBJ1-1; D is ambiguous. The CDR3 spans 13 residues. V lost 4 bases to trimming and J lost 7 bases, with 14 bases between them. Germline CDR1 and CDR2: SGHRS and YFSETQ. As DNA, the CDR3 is TGCGCCAGCAGCCCTTCCTCCCACGTTGAAGCTTTCTTT. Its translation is CASSPSSHVEAFF.

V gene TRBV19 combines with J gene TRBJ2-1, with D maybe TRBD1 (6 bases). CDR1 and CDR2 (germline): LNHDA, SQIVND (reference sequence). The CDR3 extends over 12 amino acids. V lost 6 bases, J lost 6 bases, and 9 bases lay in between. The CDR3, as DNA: TGTGCCAGTAGCCAGGGGTTCAATGAGCAGTTCTTC. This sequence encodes CASSQGFNEQFF.

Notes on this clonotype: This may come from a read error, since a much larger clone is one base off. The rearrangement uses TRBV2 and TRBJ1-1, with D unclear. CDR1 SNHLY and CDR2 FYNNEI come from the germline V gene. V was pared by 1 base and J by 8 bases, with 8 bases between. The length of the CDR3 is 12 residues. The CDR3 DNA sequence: TGTGCCAGCAGTGAAGGGACCACGGAAGCTTTCTTT. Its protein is CASSEGTTEAFF. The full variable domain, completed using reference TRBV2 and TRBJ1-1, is EPEVTQTPSHQVTQMGQEVILRCVPISNHLYFYWYRQILGQKVEFLVSFYNNEISEKSEIFDDQFSVERPDGSNFTLKIRSTKLEDSAMYFCASSEGTTEAFFGQGTRLTVV.